In this sample, the clone carrying this TCR beta chain turned up many times. Its antigen is not known. This entry comes from a study of T cells in Graves' hyperthyroidism and ophthalmopathy. General study findings and limits: Through a model of 13 V-J features, ophthalmopathy was separated from stable hyperthyroidism. Most thyroid clonotypes that were expanded above 0.001 also turned up in blood. Progression to ophthalmopathy was predicted a median of about six months early.

Diagnoses rested on clinical symptoms, serum thyroxine and TRAb, thyroid ultrasound and orbital computed tomography. The investigators amplified TCR beta CDR3 regions from RNA transcripts. The HTBI primer set was used in a first-round RT-PCR of the TCR CDR3. Using its own MiXCR run on the multiplex PCR reads, TCRdb lists one record per CDR3 protein. The sample lists around 290,000 distinct CDR3 sequences; over 15% were seen once. Germline values: CDR1 SGHRS, CDR2 YFSETQ. This CDR3 region has 16 residues. V trimming: 4 bases; J trimming: 0 bases; junction bases outside the gene matches: 7. This TCR was recovered from an older woman with Graves' ophthalmopathy. This chain links TRBV5-1 with TRBJ2-3; 8 positions agree with TRBD2. The sequenced sample was blood. In DNA form, the CDR3 reads TGCGCCAGCAGCATAGGACTAGCAGCTAGCACAGATACGCAGTATTTT. It translates to CASSIGLAASTDTQYF.